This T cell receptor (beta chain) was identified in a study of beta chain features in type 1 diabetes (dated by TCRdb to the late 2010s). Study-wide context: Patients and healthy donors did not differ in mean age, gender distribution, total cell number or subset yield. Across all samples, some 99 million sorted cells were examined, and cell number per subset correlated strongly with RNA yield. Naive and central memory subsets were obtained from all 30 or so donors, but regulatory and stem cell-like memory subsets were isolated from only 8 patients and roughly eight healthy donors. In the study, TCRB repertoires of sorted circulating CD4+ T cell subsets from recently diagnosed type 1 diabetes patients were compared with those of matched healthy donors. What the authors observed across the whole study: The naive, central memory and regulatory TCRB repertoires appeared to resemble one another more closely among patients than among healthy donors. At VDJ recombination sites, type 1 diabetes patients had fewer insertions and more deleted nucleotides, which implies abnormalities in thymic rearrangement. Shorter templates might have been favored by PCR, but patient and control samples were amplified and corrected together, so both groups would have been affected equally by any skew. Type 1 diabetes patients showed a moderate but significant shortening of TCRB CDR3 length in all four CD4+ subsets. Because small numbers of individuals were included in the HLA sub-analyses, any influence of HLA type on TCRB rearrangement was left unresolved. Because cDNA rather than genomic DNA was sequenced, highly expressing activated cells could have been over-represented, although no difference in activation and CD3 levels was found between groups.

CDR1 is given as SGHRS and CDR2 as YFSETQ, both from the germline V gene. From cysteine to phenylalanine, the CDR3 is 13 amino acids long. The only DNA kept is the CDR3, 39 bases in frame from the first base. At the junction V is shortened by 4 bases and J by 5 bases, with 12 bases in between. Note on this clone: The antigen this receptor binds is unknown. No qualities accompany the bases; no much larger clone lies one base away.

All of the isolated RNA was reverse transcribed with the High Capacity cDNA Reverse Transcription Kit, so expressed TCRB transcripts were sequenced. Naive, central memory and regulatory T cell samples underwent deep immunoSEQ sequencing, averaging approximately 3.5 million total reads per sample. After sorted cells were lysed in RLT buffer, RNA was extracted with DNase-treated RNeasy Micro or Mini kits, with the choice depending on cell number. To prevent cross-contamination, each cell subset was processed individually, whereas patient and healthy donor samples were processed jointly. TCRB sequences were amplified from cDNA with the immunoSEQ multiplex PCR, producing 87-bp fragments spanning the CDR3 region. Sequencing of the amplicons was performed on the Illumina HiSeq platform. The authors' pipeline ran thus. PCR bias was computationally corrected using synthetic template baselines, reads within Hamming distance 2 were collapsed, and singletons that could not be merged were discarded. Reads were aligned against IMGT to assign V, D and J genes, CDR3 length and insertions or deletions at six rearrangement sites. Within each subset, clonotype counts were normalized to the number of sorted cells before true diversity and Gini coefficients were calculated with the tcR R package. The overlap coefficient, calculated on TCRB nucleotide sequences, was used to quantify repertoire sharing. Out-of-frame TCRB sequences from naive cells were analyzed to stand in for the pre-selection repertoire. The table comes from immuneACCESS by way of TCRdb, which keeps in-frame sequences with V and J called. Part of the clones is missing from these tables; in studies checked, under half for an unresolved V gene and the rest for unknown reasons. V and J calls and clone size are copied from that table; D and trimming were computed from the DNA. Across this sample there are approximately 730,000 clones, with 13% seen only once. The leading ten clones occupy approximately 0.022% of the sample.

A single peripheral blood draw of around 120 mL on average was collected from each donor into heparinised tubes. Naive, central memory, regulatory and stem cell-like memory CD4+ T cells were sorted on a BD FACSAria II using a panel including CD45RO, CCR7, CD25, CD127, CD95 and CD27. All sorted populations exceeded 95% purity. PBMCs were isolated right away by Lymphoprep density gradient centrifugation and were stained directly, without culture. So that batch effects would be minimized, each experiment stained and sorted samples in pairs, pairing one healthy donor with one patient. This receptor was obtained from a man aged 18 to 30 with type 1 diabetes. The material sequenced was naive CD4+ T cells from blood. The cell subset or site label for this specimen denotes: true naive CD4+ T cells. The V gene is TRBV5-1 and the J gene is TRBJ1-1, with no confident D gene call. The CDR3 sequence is CASSAGPGTEAFF. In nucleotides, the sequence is TGCGCCAGCAGCGCAGGACCGGGGACTGAAGCTTTCTTT.